This entry features one T cell receptor (beta chain) sequence. Individuals drawn from 20 to 30 US areas were roughly 18 to 95 years old. This specimen comes from a study of blood T cell repertoires in COVID-19. The data were produced by immunoSEQ multiplex PCR, yet TCRdb's version contains in-frame clones alone and is incomplete. This sample carries over 140,000 clones, about 75% of them seen once, and the ten largest clones take around 3%. The sequenced sample consisted of PBMCs or T cells enriched from blood (not recorded which). The receptor's source is a woman in her forties or fifties who had recovered from COVID-19.

CDR3 nucleotide sequence: TGTGCCAGCACCTTGGGGGGACTGATTGAAGAGACCCAGTACTTC. Protein sequence: CASTLGGLIEETQYF. V usage is TRBV28 and J usage is TRBJ2-5; tentative D call: TRBD2 (6 bases). Germline lookup yields CDR1 MDHEN and CDR2 SYDVKM. CDR3 length: 15 amino acids. V lost 7 bases and J lost 3, with 18 bases in between.